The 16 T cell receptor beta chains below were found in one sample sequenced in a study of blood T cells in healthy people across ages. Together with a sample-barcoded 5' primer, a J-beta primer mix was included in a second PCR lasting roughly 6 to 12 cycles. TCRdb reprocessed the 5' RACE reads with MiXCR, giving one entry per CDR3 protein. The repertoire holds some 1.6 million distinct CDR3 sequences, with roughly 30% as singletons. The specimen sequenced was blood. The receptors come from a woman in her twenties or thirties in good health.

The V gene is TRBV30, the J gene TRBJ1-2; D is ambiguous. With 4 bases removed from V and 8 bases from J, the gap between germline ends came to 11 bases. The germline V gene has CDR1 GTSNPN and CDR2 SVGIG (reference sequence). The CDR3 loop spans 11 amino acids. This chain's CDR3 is CAWTRSSGYTF. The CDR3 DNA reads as TGTGCCTGGACTAGGTCAAGCGGCTACACCTTC.

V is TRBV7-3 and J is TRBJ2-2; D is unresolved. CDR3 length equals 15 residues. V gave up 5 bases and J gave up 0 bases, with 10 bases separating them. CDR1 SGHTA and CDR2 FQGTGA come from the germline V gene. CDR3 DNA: TGTGCCAGCAGCGAAGGGCCCTCGAACACCGGGGAGCTGTTTTTT. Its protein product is CASSEGPSNTGELFF.

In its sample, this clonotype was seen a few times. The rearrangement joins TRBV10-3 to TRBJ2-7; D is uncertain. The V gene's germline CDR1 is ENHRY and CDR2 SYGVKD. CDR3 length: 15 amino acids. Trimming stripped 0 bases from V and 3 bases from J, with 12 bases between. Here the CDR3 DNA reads TGTGCCATCAGTGAGTCGAGGATGTCCAGCTACGAGCAGTACTTC. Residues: CAISESRMSSYEQYF.

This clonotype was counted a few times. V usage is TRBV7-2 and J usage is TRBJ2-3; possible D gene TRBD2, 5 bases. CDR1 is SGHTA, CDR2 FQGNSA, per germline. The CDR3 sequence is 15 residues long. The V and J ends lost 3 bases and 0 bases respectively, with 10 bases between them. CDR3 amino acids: CASSFVPGSTDTQYF. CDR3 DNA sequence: TGTGCCAGCAGCTTTGTTCCGGGAAGCACAGATACGCAGTATTTT.

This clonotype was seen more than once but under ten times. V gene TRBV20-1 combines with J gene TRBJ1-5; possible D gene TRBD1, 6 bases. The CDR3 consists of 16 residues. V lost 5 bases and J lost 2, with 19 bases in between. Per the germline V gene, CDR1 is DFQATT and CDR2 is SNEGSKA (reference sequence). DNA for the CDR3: TGCAGTGCTCGGGGACACTCCGGGGATCGCAATCAGCCCCAGCATTTT. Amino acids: CSARGHSGDRNQPQHF.

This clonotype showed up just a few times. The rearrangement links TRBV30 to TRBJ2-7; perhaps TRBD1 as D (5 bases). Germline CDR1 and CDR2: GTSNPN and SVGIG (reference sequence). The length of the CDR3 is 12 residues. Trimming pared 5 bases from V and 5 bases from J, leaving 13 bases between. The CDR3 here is CAWAVNRHEQYF. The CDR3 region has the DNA TGTGCCTGGGCCGTAAACAGGCACGAGCAGTACTTC.

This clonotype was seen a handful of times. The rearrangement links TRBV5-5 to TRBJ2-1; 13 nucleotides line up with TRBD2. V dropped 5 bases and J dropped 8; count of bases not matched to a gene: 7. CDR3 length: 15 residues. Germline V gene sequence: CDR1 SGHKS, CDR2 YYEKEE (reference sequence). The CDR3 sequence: CASRKLAGGPYEQFF. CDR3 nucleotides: TGTGCCAGCAGAAAACTAGCGGGAGGGCCATATGAGCAGTTCTTC. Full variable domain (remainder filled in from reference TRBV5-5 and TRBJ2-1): DAGVTQSPTHLIKTRGQQVTLRCSPISGHKSVSWYQQVLGQGPQFIFQYYEKEERGRGNFPDRFSARQFPNYSSELNVNALLLGDSALYLCASRKLAGGPYEQFFGPGTRLTVL.

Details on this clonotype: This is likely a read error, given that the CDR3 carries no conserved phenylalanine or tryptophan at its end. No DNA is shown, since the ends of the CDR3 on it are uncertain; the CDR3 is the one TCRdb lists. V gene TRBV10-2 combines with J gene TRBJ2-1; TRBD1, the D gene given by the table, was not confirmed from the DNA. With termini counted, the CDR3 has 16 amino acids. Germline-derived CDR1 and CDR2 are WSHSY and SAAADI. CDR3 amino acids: CASRALGTEYGYTFGS.

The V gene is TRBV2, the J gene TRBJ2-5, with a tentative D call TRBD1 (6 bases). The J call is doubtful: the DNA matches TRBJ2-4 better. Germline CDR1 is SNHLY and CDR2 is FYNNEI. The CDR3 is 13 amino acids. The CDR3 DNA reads TGTGCCAGCAGTCAGGACAGAAGGTACATTCAGTACTTC. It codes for CASSQDRRYIQYF.

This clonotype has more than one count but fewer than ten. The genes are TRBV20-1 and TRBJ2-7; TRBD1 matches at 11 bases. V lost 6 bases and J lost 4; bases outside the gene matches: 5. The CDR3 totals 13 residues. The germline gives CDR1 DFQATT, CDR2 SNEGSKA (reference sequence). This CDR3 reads CSATGQGVYEQYF. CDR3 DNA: TGCAGTGCCACGGGACAGGGGGTTTACGAGCAGTACTTC.

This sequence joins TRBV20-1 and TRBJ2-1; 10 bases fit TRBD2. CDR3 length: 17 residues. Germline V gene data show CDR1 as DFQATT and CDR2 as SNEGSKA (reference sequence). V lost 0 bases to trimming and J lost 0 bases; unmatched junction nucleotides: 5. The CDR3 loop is CSARDPLAGPSYNEQFF. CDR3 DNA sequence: TGCAGTGCTAGAGATCCACTAGCGGGGCCCTCCTACAATGAGCAGTTCTTC.

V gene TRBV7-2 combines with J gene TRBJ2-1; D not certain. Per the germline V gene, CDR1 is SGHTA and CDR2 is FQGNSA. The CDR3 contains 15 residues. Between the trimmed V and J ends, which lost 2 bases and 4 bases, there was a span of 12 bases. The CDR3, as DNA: TGTGCCAGCAGCTTAACGAGCGTCCCGTACAATGAGCAGTTCTTC. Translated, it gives CASSLTSVPYNEQFF. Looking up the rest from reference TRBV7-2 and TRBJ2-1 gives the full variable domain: GAGVSQSPSNKVTEKGKDVELRCDPISGHTALYWYRQSLGQGLEFLIYFQGNSAPDKSGLPSDRFSAERTGGSVSTLTIQRTQQEDSAVYLCASSLTSVPYNEQFFGPGTRLTVL.

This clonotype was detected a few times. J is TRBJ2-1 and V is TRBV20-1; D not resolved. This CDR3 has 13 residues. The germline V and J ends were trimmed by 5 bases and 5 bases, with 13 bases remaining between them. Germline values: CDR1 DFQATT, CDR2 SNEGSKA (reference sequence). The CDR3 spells CSAAPGPNNEQFF. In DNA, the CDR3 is TGCAGTGCTGCCCCCGGACCCAACAATGAGCAGTTCTTC.

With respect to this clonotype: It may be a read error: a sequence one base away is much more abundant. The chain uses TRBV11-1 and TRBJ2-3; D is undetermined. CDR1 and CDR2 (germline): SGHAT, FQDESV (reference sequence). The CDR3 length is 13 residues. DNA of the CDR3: TGTGCCCGCAGCTTAAGTTTAGCAGATACGCAGTATTTT. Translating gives CARSLSLADTQYF.

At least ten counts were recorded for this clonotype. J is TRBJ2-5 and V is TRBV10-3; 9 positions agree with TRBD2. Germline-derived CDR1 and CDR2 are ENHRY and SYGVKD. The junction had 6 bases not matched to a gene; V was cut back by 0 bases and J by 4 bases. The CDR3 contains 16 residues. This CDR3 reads CAISESPAGGGETQYF. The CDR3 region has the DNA TGTGCCATCAGTGAGTCGCCAGCGGGGGGCGGAGAGACCCAGTACTTC.

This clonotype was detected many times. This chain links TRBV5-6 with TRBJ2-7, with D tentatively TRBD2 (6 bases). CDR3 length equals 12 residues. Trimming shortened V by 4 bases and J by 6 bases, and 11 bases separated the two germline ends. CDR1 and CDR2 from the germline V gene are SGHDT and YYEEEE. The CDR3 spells CASSHGGAEQYF. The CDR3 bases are TGTGCCAGCAGCCACGGGGGAGCCGAGCAGTACTTC.